This is a list of T cell receptor beta chains from one sample in a study of shared clonotypes between healthy human individuals. Libraries were prepared by immunoSEQ multiplex PCR; TCRdb keeps only in-frame clonotypes and omits some of them. The repertoire holds about 2.2 million clones, 85% to 95% seen once, with 1.5% to 2% in the top ten. Sequenced material: naive CD8+ T cells from PBMCs. Every receptor here comes from a man aged 18 to 29 in good health. Some clones in this sample may be carry-over from other donors' samples. The CDR3 runs from the conserved cysteine through the conserved F or W. Each record gives: J gene, V gene, D gene, clone size, CDR3 length, CDR3 DNA, CDR3 protein. D genes are given only for firm matches. Only some rows state a clone size, as once, few, many or a class for expanded clones.

>TRBJ2-5|TRBV15|.|.|14
TGTGCCACCAGCAGAGTAGGCAGGCAAGAGACCCAGTACTTC
CATSRVGRQETQYF
>TRBJ1-1|TRBV28|.|.|14
TGTGCCGTAGAGGGAAGGCTTCTATACACTGAAGCTTTCTTT
CAVEGRLLYTEAFF
>TRBJ2-3|TRBV7-2|TRBD2|.|15
TGTGCCAGCAGCCCGACTAGCGGGACGGAAGATACGCAGTATTTT
CASSPTSGTEDTQYF
>TRBJ1-1|TRBV14|TRBD1|.|16
TGTGCCAGCAGCCATCTCTATCGGGGCGGGACAGGGGAAGCTTTCTTT
CASSHLYRGGTGEAFF
>TRBJ2-5|TRBV27|.|.|17
TGTGCCAGCAGTTCCCACCCAGCTAGCGCTGGTCGGGAGACCCAGTACTTC
CASSSHPASAGRETQYF
>TRBJ2-7|TRBV7-9|TRBD2|.|14
TGTGCCAGCAGCTTCCGGGACTATACCTACGAGCAGTACTTC
CASSFRDYTYEQYF
>TRBJ2-7|TRBV7-9|.|.|15
TGTGCCAGCAGGGGGGGACAGTCCCATCTCTACGAGCAGTACTTC
CASRGGQSHLYEQYF
>TRBJ1-1|TRBV20-1|.|.|11
TGCAGTGCTAGAGATTTACCTAAAGCTTTCTTT
CSARDLPKAFF
>TRBJ1-5|TRBV19|.|.|14
TGTGCCAGTAGTATTGACCTGGAAGATCAGCCCCAGCATTTT
CASSIDLEDQPQHF
>TRBJ2-6|TRBV19|TRBD1|.|16
TGTGCCAGTAGTCCCCGGGACAGCTCTGGGGCCAACGTCCTGACTTTC
CASSPRDSSGANVLTF
>TRBJ2-1|TRBV5-4|.|once|14
TGTGCCAGCAGCTTGATAGGGGACCATTCTGGGCAGTTCTTC
CASSLIGDHSGQFF
>TRBJ1-1|TRBV7-8|.|.|12
TGTGCCAGCACAACGTTGAACACTGAAGCTTTCTTT
CASTTLNTEAFF
>TRBJ2-1|TRBV6-6|TRBD1|few|13
TGTGCCAGCAGTTATTGGGACAGGGATGAGCAGTTCTTC
CASSYWDRDEQFF
>TRBJ1-1|TRBV19|TRBD1|.|15
TGTGCCACCTCGGACAGGGTAGGTCTGGGGACTGAAGCTTTCTTT
CATSDRVGLGTEAFF
>TRBJ2-2|TRBV30|.|.|13
TGTGCCTGGGGCTGGGGGTACACCGGGGAGCTGTTTTTT
CAWGWGYTGELFF
>TRBJ1-1|TRBV10-3|TRBD1|.|12
TGTGCCATCAGTGTTAACAGGGGTGAAGCTTTCTTT
CAISVNRGEAFF
>TRBJ1-5|TRBV15|.|.|13
TGTGCCACCAGCAGGACAGTGTCTCAGCCCCAGCATTTT
CATSRTVSQPQHF
>TRBJ1-1|TRBV4-1|.|.|13
TGCGCCAGCAGCCAAGTTGGGGGCACTGAAGCTTTCTTT
CASSQVGGTEAFF
>TRBJ2-7|TRBV7-8|TRBD1|.|14
TGTGCCAGCAGCGAGAGGGGACAGGGAGGGAAAGAGTACTTC
CASSERGQGGKEYF
>TRBJ2-1|TRBV27|TRBD2|once|14
TGTGCCAGCAGTCCGGGGGGTTCGGTCAATGAGCAGTTCTTC
CASSPGGSVNEQFF
>TRBJ1-5|TRBV25-1|TRBD1|.|18
TGTGCCAGCAGTGAATTGGTCAGGGGGCGAAAAAATAATCAGCCCCAGCATTTT
CASSELVRGRKNNQPQHF
>TRBJ2-2|TRBV15|TRBD1|.|14
TGTGCCACCCGAACGACAGGGGTGACCGGGGAGCTGTTTTTT
CATRTTGVTGELFF